Each of the 25 T cell receptor beta chains below was sequenced from the same sample in a study of shared clonotypes between healthy human individuals. The protocol was immunoSEQ multiplex PCR, while the TCRdb copy is restricted to in-frame clones and leaves out a portion. The sample has more than 2,000,000 clones; about 92% are singletons. Sequenced input: naive CD4+ T cells from PBMCs. The subset: CD45RA+ positively selected. The receptors originated from a man aged 18 to 35 in good health. Some clones in this sample may be carry-over from other donors' samples.

Regarding this clone: This specimen includes other DNA sequences encoding the same CDR3. This rearrangement joins TRBV7-9 to TRBJ2-1; 12 positions match TRBD2. V was clipped by 5 bases and J by 4 bases; unmatched bases: 3. The CDR3 loop spans 15 amino acids. Germline values: CDR1 SEHNR, CDR2 FQNEAQ (reference sequence). The CDR3 reads CASSRGLAGYNEQFF. In nucleotides, the CDR3 is TGTGCCAGCAGCCGAGGACTAGCGGGGTACAATGAGCAGTTCTTC. The full variable domain, with the rest looked up from reference TRBV7-9 and TRBJ2-1, is DTGVSQNPRHKITKRGQNVTFRCDPISEHNRLYWYRQTLGQGPEFLTYFQNEAQLEKSRLLSDRFSAERPKGSFSTLEIQRTEQGDSAMYLCASSRGLAGYNEQFFGPGTRLTVL.

The V and J genes are TRBV6-5 and TRBJ2-1; TRBD2 matches 14 bases. The junction had 5 bases not matched to a gene; V was cut back by 7 bases and J by 9 bases. The CDR3 loop spans 14 amino acids. Germline V gene data show CDR1 as MNHEY and CDR2 as SVGAGI. As DNA, the CDR3 is TGTGCCAGCACCAAGACTAGCGGGAGGGGTGAGCAGTTCTTC. Translated, it gives CASTKTSGRGEQFF.

This clone was recorded only once. The genes are TRBV9 and TRBJ2-2, with TRBD2 matching over 11 bases. Germline V lookup: CDR1 SGDLS, CDR2 YYNGEE. J lost 5 bases, V lost 3 bases, and 3 bases had no gene match. The CDR3 spans 15 residues. CDR3 sequence reads: CASSGRLAGTGELFF. Written as DNA, the CDR3 is TGTGCCAGCAGCGGACGACTAGCGGGGACCGGGGAGCTGTTTTTT.

This chain connects TRBV28 to TRBJ2-3; D is possibly TRBD2 (5 bases). V lost 6 bases and J lost 5, with 21 bases in between. Germline values: CDR1 MDHEN, CDR2 SYDVKM. The CDR3 consists of 16 residues. CDR3 protein: CASSQIPGSFKDTQYF. The CDR3 DNA follows: TGTGCCAGCAGCCAGATCCCGGGGTCGTTTAAAGATACGCAGTATTTT. Full variable domain (rest looked up from reference TRBV28 and TRBJ2-3): DVKVTQSSRYLVKRTGEKVFLECVQDMDHENMFWYRQDPGLGLRLIYFSYDVKMKEKGDIPEGYSVSREKKERFSLILESASTNQTSMYLCASSQIPGSFKDTQYFGPGTRLTVL.

For this clone: The sample holds other DNA sequences that translate to the same CDR3. The J gene is TRBJ1-3, the V gene TRBV18, with no clear D. Germline CDR1 KGHSH, CDR2 LQKENI. Trimming removed 3 bases from V and 0 bases from J, with 9 bases in between. This CDR3 has 15 residues. CDR3 DNA sequence: TGTGCCAGCTCACCCCAAGGTATCTCTGGAAACACCATATATTTT. Its translation is CASSPQGISGNTIYF. Filled out from reference TRBV18 and TRBJ1-3, the complete variable domain reads NAGVMQNPRHLVRRRGQEARLRCSPMKGHSHVYWYRQLPEEGLKFMVYLQKENIIDESGMPKERFSAEFPKEGPSILRIQQVVRGDSAAYFCASSPQGISGNTIYFGEGSWLTVV.

This clone is a singleton in its sample. The chain combines TRBV7-7 with TRBJ1-4; 8 bases line up with TRBD1. Germline trimming cut 5 bases from V and 7 bases from J; bases unmatched to any gene: 12. The CDR3 has 16 amino acids. Looked up from germline, CDR1 is SSHAT and CDR2 is FNYEAQ (reference sequence). The CDR3 protein is CASSQLGQGGSEKLFF. The CDR3 DNA sequence: TGTGCCAGCAGCCAACTAGGACAGGGAGGAAGTGAAAAACTGTTTTTT.

The V and J genes are TRBV7-7 and TRBJ2-7, with TRBD2 identical over 8 bases. V shed 5 bases, J shed 2 bases, and the junction held 5 bases outside the gene matches. Germline assignment: CDR1 SSHAT and CDR2 FNYEAQ (reference sequence). The CDR3 length is 14 residues. CDR3 sequence (DNA): TGTGCCAGCAGCCCGGGGGGGTATGCCTACGAGCAGTACTTC. This codes for CASSPGGYAYEQYF.

This chain joins TRBV29-1 and TRBJ1-2; a possible D gene is TRBD1 (5 bases). CDR1 SQVTM and CDR2 ANQGSEA come from the germline V gene. The CDR3 has 12 amino acids. V lost 5 bases to trimming and J lost 2 bases, with 9 bases between them. The CDR3 bases are TGCAGCGTTCAGGACATCAACTATGGCTACACCTTC. Amino acid sequence: CSVQDINYGYTF.

The chain combines TRBV21-1 with TRBJ2-1; no DNA check was done on the table's D call, TRBD2. TRBV21-1 is a pseudogene segment. There are 15 residues in the CDR3. This CDR3 reads CASPSGSMHVDEQFF. The CDR3 bases are TGTGCCAGCCCAAGCGGGAGCATGCACGTAGATGAGCAGTTCTTC.

The V call is TRBV7-7, the J call TRBJ2-3; D remains unclear. CDR3 size: 13 residues. The germline CDR1 and CDR2 sequences are SSHAT and FNYEAQ (reference sequence). Trimming removed 0 bases at V and 4 bases at J, with 5 bases between. The CDR3: CASSLARPDTQYF. The CDR3 DNA follows: TGTGCCAGCAGCTTAGCCCGTCCAGATACGCAGTATTTT.

This chain uses TRBV9 with TRBJ1-1, with TRBD1 matching over 7 bases. Germline assignment: CDR1 SGDLS and CDR2 YYNGEE. Trimming took 1 base from V and 3 from J; bases not matched to a gene: 6. The CDR3 contains 15 residues. The CDR3 is CASSVRGGVDTEAFF. CDR3 coding DNA: TGTGCCAGCAGCGTACGAGGGGGCGTGGACACTGAAGCTTTCTTT.

This clone turned up a few times. The chain joins TRBV20-1 to TRBJ2-3; D is ambiguous. Germline-derived CDR1 and CDR2 are DFQATT and SNEGSKA (reference sequence). This CDR3 region has 8 residues. DNA for the CDR3: TGCGGCACAGATACGCAGTATTTT. This codes for CGTDTQYF.

This sequence joins TRBV19 and TRBJ1-4; maybe TRBD1 (6 bases). The CDR3 spans 17 residues. CDR1 is LNHDA and CDR2 is SQIVND in the germline V gene (reference sequence). Trimming removed 7 bases at V and 2 bases at J, with 20 bases between. CDR3 DNA sequence: TGTGCCAGTACTAAAGGATGGGGGCTGTCTACTAATGAAAAACTGTTTTTT. This gives the protein CASTKGWGLSTNEKLFF.

The chain uses TRBV28 and TRBJ2-7, with 7 bases fitting TRBD1. Per the germline V gene, CDR1 is MDHEN and CDR2 is SYDVKM. The length of the CDR3 is 15 residues. J lost 2 bases, V lost 7 bases, and 11 bases had no gene match. CDR3 bases: TGTGCCAGCACATTAGGGACAGCTACCCCCTACGAGCAGTACTTC. It yields the protein CASTLGTATPYEQYF.

The V and J genes are TRBV4-1 and TRBJ2-7, with D possibly being TRBD1 or TRBD2 (7 bases each). V lost 2 bases, J lost 4 bases, and 15 bases lay in between. The CDR3 is 15 amino acids. Germline values: CDR1 MGHRA, CDR2 YSYEKL. In DNA, the CDR3 is TGCGCCAGCAGCCAACCGCGACAGGGAGGGTACGAGCAGTACTTC. Amino acids: CASSQPRQGGYEQYF.

About this clone: The sample has other DNA sequences that encode this CDR3 too. The chain has TRBV28 and TRBJ2-7; D is undetermined. The CDR3 spans 12 residues. The germline V and J ends were trimmed by 2 bases and 2 bases, with 4 bases remaining between them. CDR1 MDHEN and CDR2 SYDVKM come from the germline V gene. The DNA of the CDR3 is TGTGCCAGCAGTTTAGGAACCTACGAGCAGTACTTC. Translation: CASSLGTYEQYF.

This clone was seen only once. The chain uses TRBV28 and TRBJ2-5; 7 bases align to TRBD1. The trim removed 5 bases at V and 2 bases at J, leaving 11 bases unmatched. The CDR3 length is 16 residues. From germline, CDR1 is MDHEN and CDR2 SYDVKM. CDR3: CASSPNRGVGQETQYF. The DNA of the CDR3 is TGTGCCAGCAGTCCAAACAGGGGCGTCGGGCAAGAGACCCAGTACTTC.

The chain links TRBV28 to TRBJ2-2; perhaps TRBD1 as D (5 bases). V lost 6 bases and J 7 bases, leaving 15 bases between the germline ends. Germline loops: CDR1 MDHEN, CDR2 SYDVKM. The CDR3 consists of 14 residues. The CDR3 reads CASRSNLRGGELFF. DNA of the CDR3: TGTGCCAGCAGGTCCAATCTAAGGGGCGGGGAGCTGTTTTTT.

This chain uses TRBV5-1 with TRBJ2-5, with 9 bases matching TRBD1. CDR1 is SGHRS, CDR2 YFSETQ, per germline. This CDR3 has 15 residues. V dropped 0 bases and J dropped 5; count of bases not matched to a gene: 5. The CDR3 sequence is CASSLGGQGSETQYF. CDR3 coding DNA: TGCGCCAGCAGCTTGGGGGGACAGGGATCGGAGACCCAGTACTTC.

The chain carries TRBV7-9 and TRBJ1-4; D gene ambiguous. Per the germline V gene, CDR1 is SEHNR and CDR2 is FQNEAQ (reference sequence). This CDR3 region has 14 residues. V lost 5 bases and J lost 0, with 7 bases in between. For the CDR3, the DNA is TGTGCCAGCAGCCAGACTCCAACTAATGAAAAACTGTTTTTT. It encodes CASSQTPTNEKLFF.

This rearrangement joins TRBV4-2 to TRBJ1-3; no reliable D call. The CDR3 runs 14 residues. Between the trimmed V and J ends, which lost 0 bases and 9 bases, there was a span of 12 bases. CDR1 LGHNA and CDR2 YNFKEQ come from the germline V gene. The CDR3 DNA is TGTGCCAGCAGCCAAGATCCAGTAGCCGGCACCATATATTTT. It yields the protein CASSQDPVAGTIYF.

The V call is TRBV5-1, the J call TRBJ2-2; possible D gene TRBD1, 6 bases. The CDR3 sequence is 15 residues long. Trimming took 3 bases from V and 5 from J, leaving 14 bases between them. Germline V gives CDR1 SGHRS, CDR2 YFSETQ. CDR3 nucleotide sequence: TGCGCCAGCAGCTGGCGTGCAGGGGATACCGGGGAGCTGTTTTTT. This gives the protein CASSWRAGDTGELFF.

V usage is TRBV9 and J usage is TRBJ1-4; no reliable D call. Germline CDR1 is SGDLS and CDR2 is YYNGEE. The CDR3 consists of 16 residues. V lost 0 bases to trimming and J lost 1 base, with 10 bases between them. CDR3 nucleotides: TGTGCCAGCAGCGTAGGTGTTTTTGGAACTAATGAAAAACTGTTTTTT. Its translation is CASSVGVFGTNEKLFF.

V and J are TRBV4-2 and TRBJ2-7; D is uncertain. V lost 0 bases to trimming and J lost 5 bases, with 14 bases between them. The CDR3 is made up of 15 amino acids. CDR1 is LGHNA, CDR2 YNFKEQ, per germline. CDR3 nucleotides: TGTGCCAGCAGCCAAGATGCTCGACTCGATCACGAGCAGTACTTC. Its translation is CASSQDARLDHEQYF.

The rearrangement links TRBV27 to TRBJ1-2; no definite D call. The V gene lost 5 bases and the J gene lost 4 bases, with 14 bases spanning the gap. CDR3 length equals 14 residues. Germline loops: CDR1 MNHEY, CDR2 SMNVEV (reference sequence). CDR3 bases: TGTGCCAGCAGTCTCAAAGGACCTCTCTATGGCTACACCTTC. Protein: CASSLKGPLYGYTF.